The clone carrying this T cell receptor beta chain has a handful of counts. The sample belongs to a study of T cells in Graves' hyperthyroidism and ophthalmopathy. V was clipped by 1 base and J by 0 bases; unmatched bases: 9. The CDR3 covers 17 residues. Germline CDR1 reads DFQATT; CDR2 reads SNEGSKA (reference sequence). Template material for amplifying TCR beta CDR3 regions consisted of RNA transcripts. A first-round RT-PCR of the TCR CDR3 used the HTBI primer set. MiXCR was run by TCRdb on the multiplex PCR reads, yielding one entry per CDR3 protein. The table has some 560,000 distinct CDR3 sequences, less than 15% seen once.

The TCR sequence derives from a woman aged 35 to 49 with Graves' hyperthyroidism. The chain recombines TRBV20-1 with TRBJ1-5, with 7 bases that match TRBD1. Sequencing was done on a sample of blood. In DNA, the CDR3 is TGCAGTGCTAGAGGAGCCAGGGGGGTTTATAGCAATCAGCCCCAGCATTTT. Its translation: CSARGARGVYSNQPQHF.